This TCR beta chain was identified during a study of human T cells and chemical hapten exposure. TCRdb processed the RACE reads anew with MiXCR; each CDR3 protein has one entry. The sample includes under 200,000 distinct CDR3 sequences, more than 25% of them seen just once. The CDR3 has 16 residues. Germline CDR1 and CDR2: SGHTA and FQGNSA. V dropped 5 bases and J dropped 10 bases, with 24 bases sitting between them. As to time point: pre-sensitization, week 0. The treatment: therapeutic diphenylcyclopropenone sensitization with weekly scalp DPC. Only a few counts were recorded for this clonotype. This clonotype was sampled from a woman in her twenties or thirties with alopecia areata. Some clones in this sample may be carry-over from other donors' samples. Sequenced here: whole blood, sampled in connection with sensitization to the hapten diphenylcyclopropenone (DPC). The chain couples TRBV7-2 to TRBJ2-1, with D perhaps TRBD1 or TRBD2 (5 bases each). The CDR3, as DNA: TGTGCCAGCAGCAAACAAGCTAGGGACCGAGCATACGAGCAGTTCTTC. This sequence encodes CASSKQARDRAYEQFF.